Listed below are T cell receptor beta chains from one sample, sequenced in a study of T cell clonotyping in hematopoietic cell transplantation. The assay was immunoSEQ multiplex PCR, and TCRdb's table has in-frame clones only and misses some. The profile shows about 41,000 clones, nearly 97% of them singletons. Input material: peripheral blood mononuclear cells. Receptors originate from a young man in good health. Some clones in this sample may be carry-over from other donors' samples. Each CDR3 is given with its conserved first and last residue. A D gene is named only where the DNA matches it firmly. Size is stated for part of the rows, as once, few or many counts, or as a class when the clone is expanded.

>TRBV6-1|TRBJ2-7|-|-
TGTGCCAGCAGGAATTACGAGCAGTACTTC
CASRNYEQYF
>TRBV9|TRBJ2-1|-|TRBD2
TGTGCCAGCAGCGCGAACAGCGGGGGTTACAATGAGCAGTTCTTC
CASSANSGGYNEQFF
>TRBV7-3|TRBJ1-1|-|-
TGTGCCAGCAGCCCATACAGTGGGGGATGGGCTTTCTTT
CASSPYSGGWAFF
>TRBV7-2|TRBJ2-3|-|TRBD2
TGTGCCAGCAGCCGCGCCACTAGCGGGGTTAGCACAGATACGCAGTATTTT
CASSRATSGVSTDTQYF
>TRBV27|TRBJ2-7|once|-
TGTGCCAGCAGTCGAGGTGGCCCCGAGCAGTACTTC
CASSRGGPEQYF
>TRBV5-1|TRBJ2-6|-|TRBD2
TGCGCCAGCAGCTGGGGACTAGCGGGAACCTCTGGGGCCAACGTCCTGACTTTC
CASSWGLAGTSGANVLTF
>TRBV6-5|TRBJ1-2|-|-
TGTGCCAGCAGCCAACCCCATTTCTATGGCTACACCTTC
CASSQPHFYGYTF
>TRBV30|TRBJ1-4|-|-
TGTGCCTGGAGTGTTAAAGGTCATTTGGGAAAACTGTTTTTT
CAWSVKGHLGKLFF
>TRBV11-3|TRBJ2-5|-|TRBD1
TGTGCCAGCTCCGGACGGGGACAGGCGGGCCGAGAGACCCAGTACTTC
CASSGRGQAGRETQYF
>TRBV11-2|TRBJ2-2|-|-
TGTGCCAGCAGCTTAGATACGGAATACACCGGGGAGCTGTTTTTT
CASSLDTEYTGELFF
>TRBV7-2|TRBJ2-2|-|-
TGTGCCAGCATCGTCCCGGGACCCCGGGACACCGGGGAGCTGTTTTTT
CASIVPGPRDTGELFF
>TRBV7-2|TRBJ1-2|-|-
TGTGCCAGCAGCGCCAAGGTTGGGGGGACCTGGGATGGCTACACCTTC
CASSAKVGGTWDGYTF
>TRBV30|TRBJ2-5|once|-
TGTGCCTGGAGTGTCACGGGAATTGAGACCCAGTACTTC
CAWSVTGIETQYF
>TRBV6-1|TRBJ2-7|-|-
TGTGCCAGCAGTCCCCGGAGCGGTTACGAGCAGTACTTC
CASSPRSGYEQYF
>TRBV2|TRBJ1-5|-|-
TGTGCCAGCAGTGCCGGCCCTCCCGAGCCCCAGCATTTT
CASSAGPPEPQHF
>TRBV5-1|TRBJ1-1|-|-
TGCGCCAGCAGCTTGGCAGGGATGAACACTGAAGCTTTCTTT
CASSLAGMNTEAFF
>TRBV10-2|TRBJ1-6|-|-
TGCGCCAGCCGAGGCTTGATTAGCGTGGGGCAGGTCTATAATTCACCCCTCCACTTT
CASRGLISVGQVYNSPLHF
>TRBV7-2|TRBJ1-5|-|-
TGTGCCAGCAGCCCAGACAGAAATCAGCCCCAGCATTTT
CASSPDRNQPQHF
>TRBV10-3|TRBJ2-7|-|-
TGTGCCATCAGTGAGGAGGGGAGGAGTTACGAGCAGTACTTC
CAISEEGRSYEQYF
>TRBV14|TRBJ1-3|-|-
TGTGCCAGCAGCCAAGACTGGGGCTCGGGAAACACCATATATTTT
CASSQDWGSGNTIYF
>TRBV6-6|TRBJ1-5|-|-
TGTGCCAGCAGTTACTCGAGCGTAAGCAATCAGCCCCAGCATTTT
CASSYSSVSNQPQHF
>TRBV7-2|TRBJ1-2|-|-
TGTGCCAGCAGCGCCGGGACGGGCTATGGCTACACCTTC
CASSAGTGYGYTF
>TRBV5-6|TRBJ1-1|few|-
TGTGCCAGCAGCGAAGGACGGACCAACACTGAAGCTTTCTTT
CASSEGRTNTEAFF
>TRBV5-4|TRBJ1-3|-|-
TGTGCCAGCAGCTTGAACGGGCTCTCTGGAAACACCATATATTTT
CASSLNGLSGNTIYF
>TRBV13|TRBJ2-7|-|TRBD1
TGTGCCAGCAGCTTAGGCCAGGGACAGGGGGCCGGGCAGTACTTC
CASSLGQGQGAGQYF
>TRBV5-1|TRBJ2-5|-|TRBD2
TGCGCCAGCAACCCAGGACTAGCGGAAGAGACCCAGTACTTC
CASNPGLAEETQYF
>TRBV19|TRBJ2-4|-|-
TGTGCCAGTAGTGTGTGGGGGGTAAAAAACATTCAGTACTTC
CASSVWGVKNIQYF
>TRBV10-1|TRBJ2-2|-|TRBD1
TGCGCCAGCAGTGAGTCAGGGACAGGGGACACCGGGGAGCTGTTTTTT
CASSESGTGDTGELFF
>TRBV19|TRBJ2-3|-|-
TGTGCCAGTAGTATAAGTGGGAGAGGAAGCACAGATACGCAGTATTTT
CASSISGRGSTDTQYF
>TRBV7-2|TRBJ1-1|-|-
TGTGCCAGCAGCTTACCGACAGGAGTGAACACTGAAGCTTTCTTT
CASSLPTGVNTEAFF
>TRBV6-5|TRBJ2-5|-|-
TGTGCCAGCAGGAAAGGGGGGGCTGTGACCCAGTACTTC
CASRKGGAVTQYF
>TRBV14|TRBJ2-7|-|TRBD1
TGTGCCAGCAGCCAGGGGTCAGGGGGATACGAGCAGTACTTC
CASSQGSGGYEQYF
>TRBV6-5|TRBJ1-2|-|TRBD1
TGTGCCAGCAGGAAGAGGGACAGGGCCTATGGCTACACCTTC
CASRKRDRAYGYTF
>TRBV30|TRBJ1-6|-|TRBD1
TGTGCCTGGAACCTCAATTCTGGGACAGCCCTGGACTCACCCCTCCACTTT
CAWNLNSGTALDSPLHF
>TRBV15|TRBJ2-5|-|-
TGTGCCACCAGCCCTATGAGGACAGCTCAAGAGACCCAGTACTTC
CATSPMRTAQETQYF
>TRBV5-6|TRBJ2-1|-|TRBD2
TGTGCCAGCAGCTCCCTGACTAGCGGGGGCGTCTACAATGAGCAGTTCTTC
CASSSLTSGGVYNEQFF
>TRBV10-3|TRBJ2-7|-|-
TGTGCCATCAGTGAGTCCGGGGACATATACGAGCAGTACTTC
CAISESGDIYEQYF
>TRBV4-2|TRBJ1-1|-|-
TGTGCCAGCAGCCAAGAATTCTTGGCCCCGGGACAGAACACTGAAGCTTTCTTT
CASSQEFLAPGQNTEAFF
>TRBV5-1|TRBJ1-1|once|TRBD1
TGCGCCAGCAGCTGGGGGGACAGGGAGAACCTTATAAACACTGAAGCTTTCTTT
CASSWGDRENLINTEAFF
>TRBV11-3|TRBJ2-5|-|-
TGTGCCAGCAGCTTAGAGTCAGGGGCCGAGACCCAGTACTTC
CASSLESGAETQYF
>TRBV5-1|TRBJ2-5|few|-
TGCGCCAGCAGCTCCTCGGGGCATCAAGAGACCCAGTACTTC
CASSSSGHQETQYF
>TRBV6-5|TRBJ1-5|-|-
TGTGCCAGCAGTTACTCGGAGGGTTCCGGTCAGCCCCAGCATTTT
CASSYSEGSGQPQHF
>TRBV29-1|TRBJ2-3|-|-
TGCAGCGTTGAACTGGGTGCGGAGGGCACAGATACGCAGTATTTT
CSVELGAEGTDTQYF
>TRBV5-1|TRBJ2-7|-|-
TGCGCCAGCAGCGCGGGTGACAGTGCTATCTACGAGCAGTACTTC
CASSAGDSAIYEQYF
>TRBV5-6|TRBJ2-2|-|-
TGTGCCAGCAGCTTTTACGGGAACACCGGGGAGCTGTTTTTT
CASSFYGNTGELFF
>TRBV9|TRBJ2-7|-|-
TGTGCCAGCAGCGTTCTAAGTGGGGAGCAGTACTTC
CASSVLSGEQYF